This entry features one T cell receptor (beta chain) sequence. What it recognizes is unknown. The sample belongs to a study of T cell repertoires in ileal Crohn's disease. Overall study context: About half received postoperative treatment, about a dozen with thiopurines and roughly 20 anti-TNF. TCRB immunosequencing input was about 520 nanograms of biopsy DNA per sample.

The study, taken as a whole, reports: Compared with non-smokers, active smokers at surgery showed more clonal expansions.

TCRdb's copy holds only in-frame clones and misses some; the assay was immunoSEQ multiplex PCR. The sample has roughly 10,000 clones; over 75% are singletons. Time point specified: inflamed ileum from the surgical specimen. This CDR3 is 13 amino acids long. V was pared by 7 bases and J by 4 bases, with 13 bases between. CDR1 and CDR2 (germline): MGHDK, SYGVNS. The chain couples TRBV25-1 to TRBJ1-1, with TRBD1 as a possible D gene (6 bases). This TCR derives from an adult with Crohn's disease. The sequencing sample was made of ileal tissue. For the CDR3, the DNA is TGTGCCAGCATACAGGGAGGAGGCACTGAAGCTTTCTTT. Translated: CASIQGGGTEAFF.